The 27 T cell receptor beta chains below come from one sample, sequenced in a study of blood T cell repertoires in COVID-19. Data came from immunoSEQ multiplex PCR; TCRdb stores just in-frame clones and leaves some out. The sample shows over 60,000 clones, 80% to 90% of them seen only once. Sequences were obtained from peripheral blood. These receptors all stem from a man aged 70 or older with active or convalescent COVID-19.

This chain joins TRBV24-1 and TRBJ2-3; D ambiguous. V dropped 3 bases and J dropped 1 base, with 7 bases sitting between them. Germline V gene data show CDR1 as KGHDR and CDR2 as SFDVKD. This CDR3 is built from 14 residues. The CDR3 DNA reads as TGTGCCACCAGTGATCGGGTACGCACAGATACGCAGTATTTT. Protein product: CATSDRVRTDTQYF.

J is TRBJ1-2 and V is TRBV4-1; 10 bases map to TRBD1. Germline CDR1 reads MGHRA; CDR2 reads YSYEKL. This CDR3 comprises 14 residues. With 3 bases clipped from V and 5 bases from J, the junction kept 3 bases outside the gene matches. CDR3 DNA sequence: TGCGCCAGCAGCCAGACAGGGGGCCTATATGGCTACACCTTC. Its protein is CASSQTGGLYGYTF.

This sequence joins TRBV29-1 and TRBJ2-5, with TRBD2 identical over 12 bases. Losses at the gene ends were 3 bases for V and 4 bases for J; bases not matched to a gene: 3. Germline V gives CDR1 SQVTM, CDR2 ANQGSEA. The CDR3 runs 14 residues. CDR3 residues: CSVEQTSGGETQYF. CDR3 nucleotide sequence: TGCAGCGTTGAGCAGACTAGCGGGGGAGAGACCCAGTACTTC.

The chain recombines TRBV11-2 with TRBJ2-1; 7 nucleotides agree with TRBD2. The V segment lost 5 bases and the J segment 9 bases; nucleotides outside the gene matches: 10. Per the germline V gene, CDR1 is SGHAT and CDR2 is FQNNGV. The CDR3 is made up of 14 amino acids. CDR3 amino acids: CASSPTSQRIEQFF. The CDR3 nucleotides read TGTGCCAGCAGCCCGACTAGCCAACGTATTGAGCAGTTCTTC.

The chain joins TRBV4-1 to TRBJ1-3; no clear D gene. In germline, CDR1 is MGHRA, CDR2 YSYEKL. Trimming cost V 1 base and J 0 bases, with 10 bases left between them. There are 16 residues in the CDR3. DNA for the CDR3: TGCGCCAGCAGCCAAGGATCACTCAACTCTGGAAACACCATATATTTT. Protein product: CASSQGSLNSGNTIYF.

The chain uses TRBV23-1 and TRBJ1-5; D possibly corresponds to TRBD1 (5 bases). TRBV23-1 is an open reading frame whose function is uncertain. The CDR3 runs to 15 residues. The V gene lost 3 bases and the J gene lost 2 bases, with 11 bases spanning the gap. Here the CDR3 DNA reads TGCGCCAGCAGTCACGACAGAGCCCGCAATCAGCCCCAGCATTTT. This translates into CASSHDRARNQPQHF.

V is TRBV18 and J is TRBJ2-6; 7 nucleotides line up with TRBD1. This CDR3 spans 19 amino acids. V shed 3 bases and J 0 bases; nucleotides not matched to a gene: 11. Germline V gene sequence: CDR1 KGHSH, CDR2 LQKENI. The CDR3 loop is CASSPAIQGIGSGANVLTF. The CDR3 nucleotides read TGTGCCAGCTCACCGGCAATACAGGGGATCGGCTCTGGGGCCAACGTCCTGACTTTC.

The chain recombines TRBV6-1 with TRBJ2-1; the match to TRBD1 covers 8 bases. The V segment lost 1 base and the J segment 6 bases; nucleotides outside the gene matches: 8. The germline gives CDR1 MNHNS, CDR2 SASEGT. The CDR3 runs 16 residues. This CDR3 reads CASSEGDRGTGNEQFF. The CDR3 DNA reads TGTGCCAGCAGTGAAGGTGACAGGGGAACGGGCAATGAGCAGTTCTTC.

Only one count was recorded for this clone. V is TRBV7-2 and J is TRBJ2-7; TRBD2 matches at 11 bases. Per germline, CDR1 SGHTA and CDR2 FQGNSA. The CDR3 contains 14 residues. Trimming cost V 5 bases and J 6 bases; bases outside gene matches: 6. CDR3 DNA sequence: TGTGCCAGCAGCCCCGGACTAGCGGGTGGCGAGCAGTACTTC. It codes for CASSPGLAGGEQYF.

The rearrangement joins TRBV28 to TRBJ1-5; 7 nucleotides align to TRBD1. With V trimmed by 2 bases and J by 7 bases, 11 bases remained unmatched. Germline V gene lookup returns CDR1 MDHEN and CDR2 SYDVKM. CDR3 length: 16 residues. CDR3 protein: CASSLTGGGSRQPQHF. The CDR3 DNA follows: TGTGCCAGCAGTTTAACAGGAGGGGGCTCTAGACAGCCCCAGCATTTT.

The chain links TRBV6-5 to TRBJ2-1, with 7 nucleotides matching TRBD2. CDR3 length equals 16 residues. Germline V lookup: CDR1 MNHEY, CDR2 SVGAGI. Trimming took 2 bases from V and 10 from J; bases not matched to a gene: 14. CDR3 loop: CASSYGTGGPLREQFF. The CDR3 DNA is TGTGCCAGCAGTTACGGGACGGGAGGTCCGTTGAGGGAGCAGTTCTTC.

This chain connects TRBV6-2 or TRBV6-3 to TRBJ1-4; TRBD1 agrees at 8 bases. Unmatched junction bases numbered 2, after V lost 5 bases and J lost 9 bases. Looked up from germline, CDR1 is MNHEY and CDR2 is SVGEGT. The CDR3 length is 12 residues. CDR3: CASSRQGKKLFF. The DNA of the CDR3 is TGTGCCAGCAGTCGACAGGGGAAAAAACTGTTTTTT.

The chain carries TRBV28 and TRBJ1-5; TRBD1 might be the D (5 bases). CDR1 is MDHEN and CDR2 is SYDVKM in the germline V gene. This CDR3 contains 13 residues. V was trimmed by 4 bases and J by 7 bases, leaving 11 bases between them. The CDR3 loop is CASSSQGWQPQHF. The CDR3 DNA follows: TGTGCCAGCAGTTCCCAGGGATGGCAGCCCCAGCATTTT.

The rearrangement links TRBV6-5 to TRBJ1-1, with a tentative D call TRBD1 (5 bases). Germline V CDR1 and CDR2: MNHEY, SVGAGI. Trimming stripped 5 bases from V and 5 bases from J, with 15 bases between. This CDR3 is built from 14 residues. The CDR3 nucleotides read TGTGCCAGCAGTACCAGGCAGGGAGGGACTGAAGCTTTCTTT. Its translation: CASSTRQGGTEAFF.

This rearrangement joins TRBV30 to TRBJ1-2, with 7 bases fitting TRBD1. The trim removed 3 bases at V and 6 bases at J, leaving 4 bases unmatched. This CDR3 is 12 amino acids long. Germline CDR1 and CDR2: GTSNPN and SVGIG (reference sequence). The chain's CDR3 is CAWSEGAHGYTF. The CDR3 DNA is TGTGCCTGGAGCGAGGGGGCGCATGGCTACACCTTC.

The chain employs TRBV11-2 and TRBJ1-2, with D maybe TRBD1 (5 bases). The CDR3 sequence is 15 residues long. Between the trimmed V and J ends, which lost 0 bases and 6 bases, there was a span of 14 bases. Germline V lookup: CDR1 SGHAT, CDR2 FQNNGV. In nucleotides, the CDR3 is TGTGCCAGCAGCTTAGAGTCGGCAGGGTCCGATGGCTACACCTTC. As protein: CASSLESAGSDGYTF.

The rearrangement links TRBV30 to TRBJ1-2; 7 positions agree with TRBD1. Trimming at V came to 3 bases and at J to 8 bases, leaving 6 bases not matched to a gene. The CDR3 consists of 12 residues. Germline V gene lookup returns CDR1 GTSNPN and CDR2 SVGIG (reference sequence). The CDR3 sequence is CAWSLQGSGYTF. The CDR3 bases are TGTGCCTGGAGCCTACAGGGGAGCGGCTACACCTTC.

Only a few counts were recorded for this clone. The chain links TRBV6-2 or TRBV6-3 to TRBJ1-1; the match to TRBD1 covers 7 bases. The CDR3 covers 18 residues. With V trimmed by 0 bases and J by 1 base, 11 bases remained unmatched. Germline-derived CDR1 and CDR2 are MNHEY and SVGEGT. In nucleotides, the CDR3 is TGTGCCAGCAGTTACTCCCGGTCGATCGCAGGGGGGAACACTGAAGCTTTCTTT. Its protein is CASSYSRSIAGGNTEAFF.

The V and J genes are TRBV7-9 and TRBJ1-4; D gene unclear. Trimming took 4 bases from V and 4 from J, leaving 13 bases between them. This CDR3 is 15 amino acids long. Germline V gene lookup returns CDR1 SEHNR and CDR2 FQNEAQ (reference sequence). CDR3 sequence: CASSSIQHGNEKLFF. CDR3 bases: TGTGCCAGCAGCTCCATACAGCATGGTAATGAAAAACTGTTTTTT.

The CDR3 is CASSLGQGVAEAFF. The CDR3 coding sequence is TGTGCCAGCAGCTTAGGACAGGGAGTTGCTGAAGCTTTCTTT. This chain uses TRBV7-9 with TRBJ1-1, with 7 bases aligning to TRBD1. There are 14 residues in the CDR3. The junction had 5 bases not matched to a gene; V was cut back by 1 base and J by 6 bases. CDR1 is SEHNR and CDR2 is FQNEAQ in the germline V gene (reference sequence).

This chain links TRBV9 with TRBJ2-7; D may be TRBD2 (5 bases). V dropped 1 base and J dropped 3 bases, with 8 bases sitting between them. The CDR3 covers 13 residues. CDR1 is SGDLS and CDR2 is YYNGEE in the germline V gene. The CDR3 region has the DNA TGTGCCAGCAGCGTAAGCAGCGGCTACGAGCAGTACTTC. Translating it yields CASSVSSGYEQYF.

This clone was seen a handful of times. This chain uses TRBV19 with TRBJ1-1, with TRBD1 matching 8 bases. The germline V gene has CDR1 LNHDA and CDR2 SQIVND (reference sequence). V was pared by 4 bases and J by 6 bases, with 7 bases of the junction left unmatched. The CDR3 is 14 amino acids. The CDR3 loop is CASSTRGLISEAFF. For the CDR3, the DNA is TGTGCCAGTAGTACCAGGGGGCTTATCTCTGAAGCTTTCTTT.

The V gene is TRBV29-1, the J gene TRBJ2-7, with 11 bases identical to TRBD2. This CDR3 is built from 14 residues. Germline trimming cut 0 bases from V and 4 bases from J; bases unmatched to any gene: 2. Germline CDR1 and CDR2: SQVTM and ANQGSEA. The CDR3 nucleotides are TGCAGCGTTGAAGAGACTAGCGGGGATTACGAGCAGTACTTC. Amino acid sequence: CSVEETSGDYEQYF.

The rearrangement joins TRBV19 to TRBJ1-1, with 9 bases lining up with TRBD1. Trimming took 5 bases from V and 1 from J; bases not matched to a gene: 8. This CDR3 is built from 16 residues. Germline V gene data show CDR1 as LNHDA and CDR2 as SQIVND (reference sequence). The CDR3 DNA follows: TGTGCCAGTAGTCTTCGGACAGGGGTGGGGAACACTGAAGCTTTCTTT. Its translation: CASSLRTGVGNTEAFF.

V gene TRBV5-1 combines with J gene TRBJ2-3; the match to TRBD2 covers 10 bases. The CDR3 covers 17 residues. Trimming at V came to 0 bases and at J to 2 bases, leaving 6 bases not matched to a gene. Germline V gene sequence: CDR1 SGHRS, CDR2 YFSETQ. In DNA form, the CDR3 reads TGCGCCAGCAGCTTGGCCTGGAGCGGGAGGGCCACAGATACGCAGTATTTT. Residues: CASSLAWSGRATDTQYF.

The V and J genes are TRBV7-8 and TRBJ1-1; D perhaps matches TRBD1 (5 bases). Per the germline V gene, CDR1 is SGHVS and CDR2 is FQNEAQ. This CDR3 comprises 13 residues. V was shortened by 2 bases and J by 7 bases, with 11 bases between the two germline ends. The CDR3: CASSLIRANEAFF. The DNA for the CDR3 is TGTGCCAGCAGCTTAATCAGGGCCAATGAAGCTTTCTTT.

The chain has TRBV5-5 and TRBJ1-3; 7 bases agree with TRBD1. The V segment lost 6 bases and the J segment 2 bases; nucleotides outside the gene matches: 14. Germline CDR1 and CDR2: SGHKS and YYEKEE (reference sequence). This CDR3 is built from 17 residues. CDR3 loop: CASNPGEQGWTGNTIYF. For the CDR3, the DNA is TGTGCCAGCAACCCGGGGGAACAGGGGTGGACTGGAAACACCATATATTTT.